This T cell receptor beta chain stems from a study of blood T cell repertoires in COVID-19 (dated by TCRdb to 2020 to 2021). At the level of the whole study: Samples covering the acute and convalescent phases of COVID-19 were provided by collaborators in the United States, Italy and Spain. The dataset comprised deeply sampled blood TCRbeta repertoires from subjects exposed to, actively infected with, or recovered from COVID-19. Nearly every sample came with metadata listing a de-identified subject ID, COVID-19 status, age in years and sex. Where available, HLA class I and class II types were taken from metadata supplied by the sample provider and were not determined by assay-based typing. The repertoires were made available in a free public database intended to serve as a resource for research on the immune response to SARS-CoV-2. The material from the prospective study consisted of cDNA or gDNA derived from T cells, B-cell-depleted T cells, or PBMCs. The samples were drawn from two sources: the first 160 participants of the ongoing ImmuneRACE study, and approximately 1,300 subjects contributed by 6 global collaborators. Points the paper makes about the study in general: Clinical and demographic metadata were provided uncurated, with the amount varying by source and participant.

As for this clone: The antigen it recognizes is unknown. Base qualities are missing; no much larger clone stands one base away.

Taken from cysteine to phenylalanine, the CDR3 has 15 residues. Just CDR3 DNA is preserved here, 45 bases in frame from base 1. V is pared back by 0 bases and J by 4 bases, with 12 bases lying between the germline termini. According to the germline V gene, CDR1 reads MNHEY and CDR2 reads SVGEGT. Each collaborating institution followed its own protocols to collect whole blood in K2EDTA tubes. Collaborator samples were shipped for TCRbeta analysis as frozen whole blood, isolated PBMCs, or DNA extracted from either sample type. The immunoSEQ Assay, a bias-controlled multiplex PCR, was used to amplify TCRbeta CDR3 regions from genomic DNA. The paper's data handling went like this. The number of nucleated cells in each sample was estimated from the amplification of reference gene primers within the assay. Sequence reads were collapsed and filtered to measure the absolute abundance of every unique TCRbeta CDR3 rearrangement. For each sample, productive Simpson clonality was calculated by taking the square root of Simpson's diversity index across productive rearrangements. In its TCRdb copy, this immuneACCESS table keeps in-frame sequences only and misses some clones. Where compared with another copy, unresolved V genes explain less than half of these, and the others have no known cause. V, J and clone size are those of that table, while D and trimming were read from the DNA. The sample table lists 100,000 or so clones, 85% to 95% of them with a count of one. Together, the top ten hold about 2.5% of the sample.

The sample comprised peripheral blood. The clonotype was recovered from a human donor with active COVID-19. The donor label of this sample is uncertain. The chain uses TRBV6-2 or TRBV6-3 and TRBJ1-1; TRBD1 is a possible D gene, resting on 5 matching bases. The CDR3 has the sequence CASSYSQWGGTEAFF. At the DNA level, the sequence is TGTGCCAGCAGTTACTCGCAGTGGGGGGGCACTGAAGCTTTCTTT.